A single sample is the source of the 16 T cell receptor beta chains below, sequenced in a study of blood T cell repertoires in COVID-19. Using immunoSEQ multiplex PCR, the repertoire was profiled, and TCRdb retains in-frame clones only, with some absent. Among under 250,000 clones listed, 80% to 85% were seen once. Sequenced input: PBMCs or T cells enriched from blood (not recorded which). These receptors were obtained from a woman in her forties or fifties with acute COVID-19.

The rearrangement uses TRBV7-3 and TRBJ2-7; 7 bases are a match to TRBD1. This CDR3 has 14 amino acids. V lost 2 bases to trimming and J lost 4 bases; unmatched junction nucleotides: 5. Germline V lookup: CDR1 SGHTA, CDR2 FQGTGA. DNA of the CDR3: TGTGCCAGCAGCTTACAAGGGGGCCCGTACGAGCAGTACTTC. Its translation is CASSLQGGPYEQYF.

In nucleotides, the CDR3 is TGTGCCATCAGTGACGTCCCGGGGAACACTGAAGCTTTCTTT. Protein sequence: CAISDVPGNTEAFF. V and J are TRBV10-3 and TRBJ1-1, with unresolved D. CDR1 and CDR2 (germline): ENHRY, SYGVKD. The CDR3 extends over 14 amino acids. V lost 3 bases and J 1 base, leaving 9 bases between the germline ends.

V usage is TRBV2 and J usage is TRBJ2-7, with 8 positions matching TRBD1. The V and J ends lost 6 bases and 1 base, in that order; junction bases with no gene match: 5. This CDR3 is built from 14 residues. Per the germline V gene, CDR1 is SNHLY and CDR2 is FYNNEI. The CDR3 DNA is TGTGCCAGCAGCGCCGGGACAGGATCCTACGAGCAGTACTTC. This encodes CASSAGTGSYEQYF.

The rearrangement joins TRBV9 to TRBJ1-1; no definite D call. Looked up from germline, CDR1 is SGDLS and CDR2 is YYNGEE. The CDR3 is 15 residues long. V dropped 0 bases and J dropped 0 bases, with 9 bases sitting between them. CDR3 nucleotides: TGTGCCAGCAGCGTAGGCGCGGCAATGAACACTGAAGCTTTCTTT. Amino acids: CASSVGAAMNTEAFF.

The chain couples TRBV18 to TRBJ1-6; 7 nucleotides agree with TRBD1. V shed 5 bases, J shed 5 bases, and the junction held 3 bases outside the gene matches. The CDR3 covers 14 residues. Germline loops: CDR1 KGHSH, CDR2 LQKENI. CDR3 coding DNA: TGTGCCAGCTCATCCGGACAGGATAATTCACCCCTCCACTTT. Amino acid sequence: CASSSGQDNSPLHF.

This clone was found many times. DNA of the CDR3: TGTGCCAGCAGTTACCTGGCAGGGAGGTGGGATCAGCCCCAGCATTTT. Translated: CASSYLAGRWDQPQHF. The chain is built from TRBV6-2 or TRBV6-3 and TRBJ1-5; maybe TRBD1 (5 bases). Germline CDR1 MNHEY, CDR2 SVGEGT. Trimming removed 2 bases at V and 5 bases at J, with 16 bases between. The CDR3 is 16 amino acids.

The chain has TRBV28 and TRBJ1-4; 7 nucleotides match TRBD1. There are 12 residues in the CDR3. From germline, CDR1 is MDHEN and CDR2 SYDVKM. CDR3 in amino acids: CVTGATNEKLFF. In nucleotides, the CDR3 is TGTGTCACAGGGGCAACTAATGAAAAACTGTTTTTT.

This clone was detected once. This chain joins TRBV18 and TRBJ1-4; D is perhaps TRBD1 (5 bases). The CDR3 extends over 12 amino acids. CDR1 is KGHSH, CDR2 LQKENI, per germline. V lost 6 bases and J lost 5, with 7 bases in between. CDR3: CASSTGNEKLFF. As DNA, the CDR3 is TGTGCCAGCTCCACAGGAAATGAAAAACTGTTTTTT.

The chain couples TRBV7-2 to TRBJ2-2; TRBD2 matches 9 bases. J gave up 2 bases and V 5 bases, and 6 bases lay outside the gene matches. The CDR3 sequence is 16 residues long. Germline CDR1 SGHTA, CDR2 FQGNSA. The CDR3 loop is CASSGSGGLNTGELFF. The DNA for the CDR3 is TGTGCCAGCAGCGGTAGCGGGGGCCTAAACACCGGGGAGCTGTTTTTT.

J is TRBJ2-1 and V is TRBV11-2, with 8 bases lining up with TRBD2. The CDR3 totals 18 residues. From germline, CDR1 is SGHAT and CDR2 FQNNGV. V shed 4 bases and J 0 bases; nucleotides not matched to a gene: 11. Here the CDR3 reads CASSWGASGRSSYNEQFF. The CDR3 region has the DNA TGTGCCAGCAGCTGGGGGGCTAGCGGGCGGAGCTCCTACAATGAGCAGTTCTTC.

The J gene is TRBJ1-5, the V gene TRBV6-2 or TRBV6-3, with 8 bases matching TRBD1. Germline V CDR1 and CDR2: MNHEY, SVGEGT. This CDR3 is built from 16 residues. V lost 4 bases, J lost 1 base, and 6 bases stayed unmatched. This chain's CDR3 is CASSSRQGASNQPQHF. CDR3 DNA sequence: TGTGCCAGCAGTTCCCGGCAGGGGGCGAGCAATCAGCCCCAGCATTTT.

V gene TRBV7-8 combines with J gene TRBJ2-1, with TRBD2 matching 7 bases. Germline CDR1 is SGHVS and CDR2 is FQNEAQ. The CDR3 extends over 16 amino acids. V trimming: 5 bases; J trimming: 1 base; junction bases outside the gene matches: 8. The DNA for the CDR3 is TGTGCCAGCAGCCTCCGGGGGGTTAGTTCCTACAATGAGCAGTTCTTC. As protein: CASSLRGVSSYNEQFF. Full variable domain (rest looked up from reference TRBV7-8 and TRBJ2-1): GAGVSQSPRYKVAKRGQDVALRCDPISGHVSLFWYQQALGQGPEFLTYFQNEAQLDKSGLPSDRFFAERPEGSVSTLKIQRTQQEDSAVYLCASSLRGVSSYNEQFFGPGTRLTVL.

This rearrangement joins TRBV28 to TRBJ2-7; tentatively, D is TRBD2 (7 bases). Trimming took off 6 bases at V and 4 bases at J, with 22 bases between the two ends. CDR3 length: 16 residues. Per the germline V gene, CDR1 is MDHEN and CDR2 is SYDVKM. Here the CDR3 reads CASSRPGAGERYEQYF. Here the CDR3 DNA reads TGTGCCAGCAGCCGACCGGGGGCGGGAGAACGGTACGAGCAGTACTTC.

This chain links TRBV7-9 with TRBJ2-5, with D perhaps TRBD1 (6 bases). The germline CDR1 and CDR2 sequences are SEHNR and FQNEAQ (reference sequence). This CDR3 is built from 16 residues. V gave up 1 base and J gave up 4 bases, with 16 bases separating them. The CDR3 is CASSLGSSSGAETQYF. DNA for the CDR3: TGTGCCAGCAGCTTAGGCAGTTCTTCAGGGGCAGAGACCCAGTACTTC.

The CDR3 spells CASSSTGDPNYGYTF. The CDR3 DNA reads TGTGCCAGCAGTTCCACAGGGGACCCTAACTATGGCTACACCTTC. V is TRBV11-3 and J is TRBJ1-2, with TRBD1 identical over 7 bases. The CDR3 is 15 amino acids. Trimming removed 6 bases from V and 0 bases from J; junction bases left unmatched: 7. The germline V gene has CDR1 SGHNT and CDR2 YENEEA.

The V call is TRBV28, the J call TRBJ2-6; maybe TRBD2 (5 bases). The length of the CDR3 is 15 residues. The V and J ends lost 6 bases and 0 bases respectively, with 9 bases between them. Germline CDR1 and CDR2: MDHEN and SYDVKM. The CDR3 loop is CASSRDSSGANVLTF. In nucleotides, the CDR3 is TGTGCCAGCAGCCGGGATAGCTCTGGGGCCAACGTCCTGACTTTC.